This is a list of T cell receptor beta chains from one sample in a study of preoperative IRX-2 immunotherapy in early breast cancer. Generated by immunoSEQ multiplex PCR, the TCRdb table keeps only in-frame clones and is missing some. Of 30,000 to 45,000 clones in the sample, 82% were seen once. This specimen was lymph node tissue, taken after IRX-2 immunotherapy. Receptors originate from a human donor with breast cancer. Both conserved end residues are part of each CDR3. Fields, in order: CDR3 length, V gene, J gene, CDR3 protein.

cdr3_length: 15; v_call: TRBV15; j_call: TRBJ1-3; cdr3_aa: CATSSYRGAGNTIYF
cdr3_length: 16; v_call: TRBV6-8; j_call: TRBJ1-6; cdr3_aa: CASSPVRGADNSPLHF
cdr3_length: 16; v_call: TRBV19; j_call: TRBJ1-2; cdr3_aa: CASSSLTLDRGNGYTF
cdr3_length: 16; v_call: TRBV28; j_call: TRBJ1-2; cdr3_aa: CASSLGIGVIAHGYTF
cdr3_length: 14; v_call: TRBV28; j_call: TRBJ2-7; cdr3_aa: CASSRTGFGYEQYF
cdr3_length: 16; v_call: TRBV12-2; j_call: TRBJ1-2; cdr3_aa: CASGLKGGTSVYGYTF
cdr3_length: 14; v_call: TRBV5-1; j_call: TRBJ1-2; cdr3_aa: CASSLSPGTYGYTF
cdr3_length: 14; v_call: TRBV6-8; j_call: TRBJ2-7; cdr3_aa: CASSSRFRSYEQYF
cdr3_length: 14; v_call: TRBV7-1; j_call: TRBJ1-1; cdr3_aa: CASSLSAGTAEAFF
cdr3_length: 15; v_call: TRBV9; j_call: TRBJ2-7; cdr3_aa: CASSVGGGGAYEQYF
cdr3_length: 14; v_call: TRBV6-8; j_call: TRBJ2-7; cdr3_aa: CASTRQSGPYEQYF
cdr3_length: 16; v_call: TRBV4-1; j_call: TRBJ2-6; cdr3_aa: CASSPISVSGANVLTF
cdr3_length: 14; v_call: TRBV29-1; j_call: TRBJ2-3; cdr3_aa: CSVDGGDRTDTQYF
cdr3_length: 14; v_call: TRBV9; j_call: TRBJ1-4; cdr3_aa: CASSVVGRNEKLFF
cdr3_length: 13; v_call: TRBV19; j_call: TRBJ1-2; cdr3_aa: CASSEQVLYGYTF
cdr3_length: 15; v_call: TRBV6-8; j_call: TRBJ2-7; cdr3_aa: CASSYRDRAPYEQYF
cdr3_length: 17; v_call: TRBV11-3; j_call: TRBJ1-2; cdr3_aa: CASSTTLGSASPYGYTF
cdr3_length: 13; v_call: TRBV7-8; j_call: TRBJ2-1; cdr3_aa: CASSLGGQSEQFF
cdr3_length: 14; v_call: TRBV6-8; j_call: TRBJ1-5; cdr3_aa: CASSYLGVNQPQHF
cdr3_length: 13; v_call: TRBV6-8; j_call: TRBJ2-7; cdr3_aa: CASSYSMDSLYYF
cdr3_length: 16; v_call: TRBV6-8; j_call: TRBJ2-3; cdr3_aa: CASSWSLRQGGDTQYF
cdr3_length: 20; v_call: TRBV6-7; j_call: TRBJ2-3; cdr3_aa: CASSVGLAGVIFSSTDTQYF
cdr3_length: 19; v_call: TRBV10-3; j_call: TRBJ1-6; cdr3_aa: CAISASGTGKGGGNSPLHF
cdr3_length: 15; v_call: TRBV19; j_call: TRBJ1-1; cdr3_aa: CASSIPRGFYTEAFF
cdr3_length: 20; v_call: TRBV5-1; j_call: TRBJ1-2; cdr3_aa: CASSLAYPGQGNPLNYGYTF
cdr3_length: 16; v_call: TRBV7-7; j_call: TRBJ1-3; cdr3_aa: CASSRGQGNSGNTIYF
cdr3_length: 14; v_call: TRBV28; j_call: TRBJ1-2; cdr3_aa: CASSEGTPNYGYTF
cdr3_length: 17; v_call: TRBV5-1; j_call: TRBJ2-7; cdr3_aa: CASSLAVGGITSYEQYF
cdr3_length: 15; v_call: TRBV11-3; j_call: TRBJ1-5; cdr3_aa: CASSLEGGSNQPQHF
cdr3_length: 14; v_call: TRBV11-3; j_call: TRBJ2-2; cdr3_aa: CASSVRWGTGELFF
cdr3_length: 15; v_call: TRBV6-8; j_call: TRBJ1-1; cdr3_aa: CASSGAGSSGTEAFF
cdr3_length: 14; v_call: TRBV6-8; j_call: TRBJ2-2; cdr3_aa: CASTEYRDTGELFF
cdr3_length: 15; v_call: TRBV5-1; j_call: TRBJ2-7; cdr3_aa: CASSLAGQGSDEQYF
cdr3_length: 12; v_call: TRBV19; j_call: TRBJ2-1; cdr3_aa: CASSIVRDEQFF
cdr3_length: 15; v_call: TRBV11-3; j_call: TRBJ1-1; cdr3_aa: CASSLAGQMNTEAFF
cdr3_length: 16; v_call: TRBV28; j_call: TRBJ1-2; cdr3_aa: CASSSPGTGVEYGYTF
cdr3_length: 17; v_call: TRBV19; j_call: TRBJ2-3; cdr3_aa: CASSIVGRLEDTDTQYF
cdr3_length: 16; v_call: TRBV11-3; j_call: TRBJ2-7; cdr3_aa: CASSLSEGANPYEQYF
cdr3_length: 15; v_call: TRBV19; j_call: TRBJ1-1; cdr3_aa: CASSIGTGRVTEAFF
cdr3_length: 17; v_call: TRBV15; j_call: TRBJ1-5; cdr3_aa: CATSLRPTDARNQPQHF
cdr3_length: 14; v_call: TRBV15; j_call: TRBJ1-4; cdr3_aa: CATSRGGEREKLFF
cdr3_length: 16; v_call: TRBV18; j_call: TRBJ1-5; cdr3_aa: CASSSFSGGGNQPQHF
cdr3_length: 17; v_call: TRBV5-1; j_call: TRBJ2-3; cdr3_aa: CASSSGLAGAALDTQYF
cdr3_length: 15; v_call: TRBV10-2; j_call: TRBJ1-1; cdr3_aa: CASSEIGGRGTEAFF
cdr3_length: 13; v_call: TRBV9; j_call: TRBJ2-7; cdr3_aa: CASRLAGPYEQYF
cdr3_length: 15; v_call: TRBV7-7; j_call: TRBJ1-5; cdr3_aa: CASSQGQNSNQPQHF